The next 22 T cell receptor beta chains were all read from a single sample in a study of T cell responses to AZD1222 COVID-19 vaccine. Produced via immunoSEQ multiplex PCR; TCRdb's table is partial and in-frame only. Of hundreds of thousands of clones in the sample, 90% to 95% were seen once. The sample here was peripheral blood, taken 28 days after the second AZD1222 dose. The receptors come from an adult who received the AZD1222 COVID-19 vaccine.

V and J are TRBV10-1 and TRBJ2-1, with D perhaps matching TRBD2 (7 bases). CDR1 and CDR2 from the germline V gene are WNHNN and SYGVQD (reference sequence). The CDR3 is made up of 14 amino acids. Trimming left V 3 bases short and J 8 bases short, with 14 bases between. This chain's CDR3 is CASSDGGPKDEQFF. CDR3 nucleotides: TGCGCCAGCAGTGACGGGGGGCCCAAGGATGAGCAGTTCTTC.

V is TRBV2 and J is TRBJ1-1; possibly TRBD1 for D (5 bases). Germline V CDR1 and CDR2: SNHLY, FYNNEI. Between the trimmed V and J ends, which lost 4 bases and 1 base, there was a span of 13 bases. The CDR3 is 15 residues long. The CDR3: CASSGQGIRNTEAFF. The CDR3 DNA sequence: TGTGCCAGCAGTGGGCAGGGTATAAGGAACACTGAAGCTTTCTTT.

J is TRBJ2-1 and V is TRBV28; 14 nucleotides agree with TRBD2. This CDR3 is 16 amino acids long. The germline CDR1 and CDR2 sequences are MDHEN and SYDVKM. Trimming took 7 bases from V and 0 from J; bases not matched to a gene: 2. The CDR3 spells CASTGTSGSSYNEQFF. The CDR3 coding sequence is TGTGCCAGCACCGGGACTAGCGGGAGCTCCTACAATGAGCAGTTCTTC.

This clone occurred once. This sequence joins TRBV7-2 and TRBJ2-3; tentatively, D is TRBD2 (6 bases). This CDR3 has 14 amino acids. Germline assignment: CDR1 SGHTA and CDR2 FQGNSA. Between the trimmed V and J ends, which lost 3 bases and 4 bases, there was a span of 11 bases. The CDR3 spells CASSLSTRADTQYF. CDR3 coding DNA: TGTGCCAGCAGCTTGTCGACTAGGGCAGATACGCAGTATTTT.

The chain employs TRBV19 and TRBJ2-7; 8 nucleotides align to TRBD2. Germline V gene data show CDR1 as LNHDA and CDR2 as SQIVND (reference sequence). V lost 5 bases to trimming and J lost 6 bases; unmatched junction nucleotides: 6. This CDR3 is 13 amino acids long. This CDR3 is CASSVGLVGEQYF. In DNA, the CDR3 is TGTGCCAGTAGTGTGGGACTAGTGGGCGAGCAGTACTTC.

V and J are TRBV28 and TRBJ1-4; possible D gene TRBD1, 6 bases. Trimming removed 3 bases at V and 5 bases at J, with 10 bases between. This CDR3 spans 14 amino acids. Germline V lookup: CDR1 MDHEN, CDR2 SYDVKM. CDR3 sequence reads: CASSFARGNEKLFF. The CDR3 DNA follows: TGTGCCAGCAGTTTCGCTAGGGGGAATGAAAAACTGTTTTTT.

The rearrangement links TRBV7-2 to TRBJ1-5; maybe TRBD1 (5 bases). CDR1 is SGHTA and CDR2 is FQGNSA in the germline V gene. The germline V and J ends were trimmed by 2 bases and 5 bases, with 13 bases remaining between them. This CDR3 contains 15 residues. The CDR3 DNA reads TGTGCCAGCAGCTTAAGGGGCAGGGTGGATCAGCCCCAGCATTTT. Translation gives CASSLRGRVDQPQHF.

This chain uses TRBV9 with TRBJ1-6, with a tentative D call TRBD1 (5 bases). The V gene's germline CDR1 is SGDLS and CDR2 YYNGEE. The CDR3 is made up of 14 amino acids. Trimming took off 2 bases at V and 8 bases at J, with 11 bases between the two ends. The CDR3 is CASSVGGTDSPLHF. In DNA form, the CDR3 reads TGTGCCAGCAGCGTCGGGGGGACGGATTCACCCCTCCACTTT. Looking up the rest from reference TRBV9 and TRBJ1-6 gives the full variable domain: DSGVTQTPKHLITATGQRVTLRCSPRSGDLSVYWYQQSLDQGLQFLIQYYNGEERAKGNILERFSAQQFPDLHSELNLSSLELGDSALYFCASSVGGTDSPLHFGNGTRLTVT.

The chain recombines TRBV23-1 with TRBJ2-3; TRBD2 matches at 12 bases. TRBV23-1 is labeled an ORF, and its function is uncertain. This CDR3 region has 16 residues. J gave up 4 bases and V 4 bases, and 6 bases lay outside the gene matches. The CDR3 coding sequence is TGCGCCAGCAGTCCACGACTAGCGGGGGTCGCAGATACGCAGTATTTT. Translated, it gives CASSPRLAGVADTQYF.

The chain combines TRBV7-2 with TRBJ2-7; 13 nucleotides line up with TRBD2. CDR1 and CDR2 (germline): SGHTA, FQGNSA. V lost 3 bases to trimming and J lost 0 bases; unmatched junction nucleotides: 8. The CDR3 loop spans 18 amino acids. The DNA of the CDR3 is TGTGCCAGCAGCTTCGGACTAGCGGGAGCTCTCCTCTCCTACGAGCAGTACTTC. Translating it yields CASSFGLAGALLSYEQYF.

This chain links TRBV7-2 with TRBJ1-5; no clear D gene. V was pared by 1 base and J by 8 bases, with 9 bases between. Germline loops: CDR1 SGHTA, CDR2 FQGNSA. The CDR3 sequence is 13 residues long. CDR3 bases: TGTGCCAGCAGCTTAGGAACCCGCGAGCCCCAGCATTTT. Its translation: CASSLGTREPQHF.

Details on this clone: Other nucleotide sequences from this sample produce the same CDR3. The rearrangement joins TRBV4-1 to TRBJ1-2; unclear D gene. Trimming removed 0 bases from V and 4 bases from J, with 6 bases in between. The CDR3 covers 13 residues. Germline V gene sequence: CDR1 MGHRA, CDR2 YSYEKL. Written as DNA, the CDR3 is TGCGCCAGCAGCCAAGATGGTTTCTATGGCTACACCTTC. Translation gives CASSQDGFYGYTF.

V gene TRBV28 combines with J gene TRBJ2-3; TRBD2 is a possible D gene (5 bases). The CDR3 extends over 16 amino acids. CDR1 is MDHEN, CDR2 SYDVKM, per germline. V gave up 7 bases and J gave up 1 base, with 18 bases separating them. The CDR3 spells CASTLDLLTGTDTQYF. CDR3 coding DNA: TGTGCCAGCACCTTGGACTTGCTAACGGGCACAGATACGCAGTATTTT.

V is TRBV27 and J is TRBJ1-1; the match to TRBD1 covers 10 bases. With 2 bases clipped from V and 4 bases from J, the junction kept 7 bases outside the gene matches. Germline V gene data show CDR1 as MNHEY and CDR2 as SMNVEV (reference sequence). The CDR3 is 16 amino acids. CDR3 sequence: CASSLPPGQGSTEAFF. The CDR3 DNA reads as TGTGCCAGCAGTTTACCACCGGGACAGGGGAGCACTGAAGCTTTCTTT.

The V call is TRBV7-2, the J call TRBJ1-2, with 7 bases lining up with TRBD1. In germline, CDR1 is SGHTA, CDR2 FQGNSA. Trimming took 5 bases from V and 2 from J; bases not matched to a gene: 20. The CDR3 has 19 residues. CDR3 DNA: TGTGCCAGCAGCGCGCGCGACCGGTGGACAGGCCAGACGAACTATGGCTACACCTTC. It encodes CASSARDRWTGQTNYGYTF.

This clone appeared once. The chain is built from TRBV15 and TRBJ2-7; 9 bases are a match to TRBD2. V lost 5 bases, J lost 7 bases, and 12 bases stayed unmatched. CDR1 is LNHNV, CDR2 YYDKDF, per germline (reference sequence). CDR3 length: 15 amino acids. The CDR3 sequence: CATSGQREAFYEQYF. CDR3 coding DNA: TGTGCCACCAGCGGACAGCGGGAGGCATTTTATGAGCAGTACTTC. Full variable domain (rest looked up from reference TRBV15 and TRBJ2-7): DAMVIQNPRYQVTQFGKPVTLSCSQTLNHNVMYWYQQKSSQAPKLLFHYYDKDFNNEADTPDNFQSRRPNTSFCFLDIRSPGLGDTAMYLCATSGQREAFYEQYFGPGTRLTVT.

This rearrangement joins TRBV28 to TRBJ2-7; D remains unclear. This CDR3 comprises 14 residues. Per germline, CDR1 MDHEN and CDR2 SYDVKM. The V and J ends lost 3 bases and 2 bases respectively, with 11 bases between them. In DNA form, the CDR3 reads TGTGCCAGCAGTTTTTCGGCCTTCCCCTACGAGCAGTACTTC. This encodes CASSFSAFPYEQYF.

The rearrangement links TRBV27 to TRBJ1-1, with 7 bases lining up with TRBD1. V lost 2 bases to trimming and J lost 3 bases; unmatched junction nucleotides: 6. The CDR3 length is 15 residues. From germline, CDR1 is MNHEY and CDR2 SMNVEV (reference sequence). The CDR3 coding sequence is TGTGCCAGCAGTTTAGTGACAGGGCGTTACACTGAAGCTTTCTTT. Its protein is CASSLVTGRYTEAFF.

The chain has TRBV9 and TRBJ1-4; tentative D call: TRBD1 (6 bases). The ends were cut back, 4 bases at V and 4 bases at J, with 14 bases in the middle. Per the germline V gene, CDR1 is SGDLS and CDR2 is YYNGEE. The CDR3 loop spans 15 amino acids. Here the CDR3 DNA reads TGTGCCAGCAGCCCTGGACAGATTAATAATGAAAAACTGTTTTTT. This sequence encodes CASSPGQINNEKLFF.

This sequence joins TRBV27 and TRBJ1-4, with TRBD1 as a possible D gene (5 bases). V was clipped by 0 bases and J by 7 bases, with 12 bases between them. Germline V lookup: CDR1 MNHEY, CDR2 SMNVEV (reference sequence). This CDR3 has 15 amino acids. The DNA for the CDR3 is TGTGCCAGCAGTTTATCGCACGGGGCTGGTGAAAAACTGTTTTTT. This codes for CASSLSHGAGEKLFF.

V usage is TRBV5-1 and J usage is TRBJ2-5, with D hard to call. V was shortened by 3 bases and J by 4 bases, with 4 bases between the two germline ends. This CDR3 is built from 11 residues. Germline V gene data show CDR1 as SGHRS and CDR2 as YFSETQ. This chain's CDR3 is CASSSLETQYF. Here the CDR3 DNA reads TGCGCCAGCAGCTCCCTAGAGACCCAGTACTTC.

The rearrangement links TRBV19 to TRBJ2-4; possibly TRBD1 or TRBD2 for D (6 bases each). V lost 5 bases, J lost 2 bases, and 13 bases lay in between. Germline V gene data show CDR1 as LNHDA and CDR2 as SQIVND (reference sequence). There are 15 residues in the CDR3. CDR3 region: CASSVRGGSKNIQYF. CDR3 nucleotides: TGTGCCAGTAGTGTCCGAGGGGGGTCCAAAAACATTCAGTACTTC.